This record concerns one T cell receptor (beta chain) sequence. Its antigen is as yet unknown. The sample comes from a study of blood T cells in healthy people across ages. With 4 bases clipped from V and 10 bases from J, the junction kept 5 bases outside the gene matches. CDR1 is DFQATT, CDR2 SNEGSKA, per germline (reference sequence). CDR3 length: 12 amino acids. General study results and limits: Aged donors had fewer naive CD4+ cells and lower diversity than long-lived donors. The authors considered diversity estimates from one million T cells to be underestimates.

Primers used in a second PCR of roughly 6 to 12 cycles were a sample-barcoded 5' primer and a J-beta primer mix. TCRdb reanalysed the 5' RACE reads using MiXCR and keeps one entry per CDR3 protein. The table shows just under 750,000 distinct CDR3 sequences, with 20% to 25% occurring only once. Sequencing used blood. The chain carries TRBV20-1 and TRBJ2-1; 9 bases are a match to TRBD2. This clonotype was obtained from a man aged 70 or older in good health. CDR3 nucleotides: TGCAGTGCTATCCCCACTAGCGGGGAGCAGTTCTTC. Translating gives CSAIPTSGEQFF.